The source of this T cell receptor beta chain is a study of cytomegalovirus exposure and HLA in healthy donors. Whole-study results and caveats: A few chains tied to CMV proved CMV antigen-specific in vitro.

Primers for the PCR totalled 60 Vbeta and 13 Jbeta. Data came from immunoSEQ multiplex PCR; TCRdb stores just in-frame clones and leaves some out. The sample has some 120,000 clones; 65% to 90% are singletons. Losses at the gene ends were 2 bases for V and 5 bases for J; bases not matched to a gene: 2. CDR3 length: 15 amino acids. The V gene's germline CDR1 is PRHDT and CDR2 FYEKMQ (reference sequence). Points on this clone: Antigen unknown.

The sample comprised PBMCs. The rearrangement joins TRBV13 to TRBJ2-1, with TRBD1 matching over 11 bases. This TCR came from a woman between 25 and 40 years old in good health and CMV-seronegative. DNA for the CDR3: TGTGCCAGCAGCTTAAGGGGACAGGGGGACAATGAGCAGTTCTTC. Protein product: CASSLRGQGDNEQFF.